What follows are 2 T cell receptor beta chains derived from one specimen sequenced in a study of T cell repertoires in cytomegalovirus infection. MiXCR, applied by TCRdb to the reads, yields one record per CDR3 protein. The profile shows approximately 700,000 distinct CDR3 sequences, 35% to 45% of them singletons. The sequenced sample consisted of PBMCs. These receptors originate from a human donor in good health (CMV status not recorded). Some clones in this sample may be carry-over from other donors' samples.

V usage is TRBV20-1 and J usage is TRBJ1-5; no clear D. V lost 3 bases and J lost 2, with 14 bases in between. Germline V gene sequence: CDR1 DFQATT, CDR2 SNEGSKA (reference sequence). This CDR3 has 15 amino acids. CDR3 residues: CSASNSRAGNQPQHF. DNA of the CDR3: TGCAGTGCTAGTAACTCCCGCGCGGGCAATCAGCCCCAGCATTTT.

Remarks on this clonotype: Being one base from a much bigger clone, this may be a read error. The CDR3, as DNA: TGTGCCAGCAGCTTAGAGCAACCGAGCGGAGAACTTTACAATGAGCAGTTATTC. Its translation: CASSLEQPSGELYNEQLF. This chain links TRBV7-6 with TRBJ2-1; tentatively, D is TRBD2 (5 bases). CDR3 length equals 18 residues. Germline values: CDR1 SGHVS, CDR2 FNYEAQ. Together with reference TRBV7-6 and TRBJ2-1, the CDR3 gives the full variable domain: GAGVSQSPRYKVTKRGQDVALRCDPISGHVSLYWYRQALGQGPEFLTYFNYEAQQDKSGLPNDRFSAERPEGSISTLTIQRTEQRDSAMYRCASSLEQPSGELYNEQLFGPGTRLTVL.